This record looks at one T cell receptor beta chain sequence and its context. Its matching antigen is unknown. These data originate in a study of OX40 agonist ivuxolimab in advanced cancers. Study as a whole: Patients received the agonistic anti-OX40 (CD134) antibody ivuxolimab. Study results and limitations: By week 6 at 0.1 to 3.0 mg/kg, blood CD4+ and CD8+ T cells had expanded clonally.

Profiling relied on immunoSEQ multiplex PCR, and the TCRdb table lists in-frame clones only, not all of them. The top ten clones hold about 4% of a sample with tens of thousands of clones, around 82% of them seen once. J lost 2 bases, V lost 10 bases, and 8 bases had no gene match. CDR1 LNHDA and CDR2 SQIVND come from the germline V gene (reference sequence). This CDR3 spans 14 amino acids. The V call is TRBV19, the J call TRBJ2-3; 8 positions match TRBD2. This specimen was CD4+ or CD8+ T cells sorted from blood, taken in a trial of the OX40 agonist ivuxolimab. The TCR originated in an adult with an advanced solid tumor such as melanoma, head and neck, liver or kidney cancer. DNA for the CDR3: TGTGCCACCCGTCGGGGGGGATTCACAGATACGCAGTATTTT. It is translated as CATRRGGFTDTQYF.